This T cell receptor beta chain was recovered during a study of beta chain features in type 1 diabetes. Across the study: Healthy donors resembled patients in age, gender and cell yields.

Study-wide results and caveats: Significant though moderate, a shortening of TCRB CDR3s appeared in all four CD4+ subsets of Type 1 diabetes patients.

Germline V gene data show CDR1 as SGHRS and CDR2 as YFSETQ. The CDR3 contains 17 residues. V lost 4 bases and J lost 6; bases outside the gene matches: 15. There are a few counts of this clone. Its target is not known. A single heparinised draw of about 100 mL on average was taken per donor. As every portion of the isolated RNA was reverse transcribed, the sequencing read expressed TCRB transcripts. The protocol was immunoSEQ multiplex PCR, while the TCRdb copy is restricted to in-frame clones and leaves out a portion. The sample holds hundreds of thousands of clones, over 11% seen once. J is TRBJ2-4 and V is TRBV5-1; TRBD1 agrees at 8 bases. This clonotype originated in a man aged 25-45 years in good health. Source material: naive CD4+ T cells from blood. The CDR3, as DNA: TGCGCCAGCAGCGGGCACAACGGACAGGGTGGGCGAAACATTCAGTACTTC. It is translated as CASSGHNGQGGRNIQYF.